Here is one TCR beta chain with its context. These data come from a study of blood T cell repertoires in COVID-19. Study-wide context: Specimens from acute and convalescent COVID-19 originated in the United States, Italy and Spain. Sample material is recorded as cDNA or gDNA derived from T cells, B-cell-depleted T cells, or PBMCs.

As handled by the study authors: Nucleated cell counts were estimated from reference gene primer amplification. TCRdb keeps only in-frame clones here, not all; method: immunoSEQ multiplex PCR. Clone size and V and J calls were adopted from that table, with D and trimming inferred from the DNA. The sample lists 140,000 or so clones; approximately 88% were seen once. Trimming at V came to 0 bases and at J to 4 bases, leaving 3 bases not matched to a gene. CDR3 length: 14 amino acids. Germline V gene data show CDR1 as SGHDT and CDR2 as YYEEEE. The sequenced material came from peripheral blood. This TCR derives from a man aged 60 to 69 with active or convalescent COVID-19. This chain links TRBV5-6 with TRBJ2-5, with 7 bases that match TRBD1. The CDR3 region is CASSLGQGRETQYF. As DNA, the CDR3 is TGTGCCAGCAGCTTGGGACAGGGCCGAGAGACCCAGTACTTC.